A single sample is the source of the 27 T cell receptor beta chains below, sequenced in a study of T cells in Graves' hyperthyroidism and ophthalmopathy. RNA transcripts gave rise to amplified TCR beta CDR3 regions. First-round RT-PCR targeting the TCR CDR3 was performed with the HTBI primer set. MiXCR, applied by TCRdb to the multiplex PCR reads, yields one record per CDR3 protein. The profile shows over 300,000 distinct CDR3 sequences, approximately 13% of them singletons. Sequenced input: blood. These receptors came from an older woman with Graves' hyperthyroidism.

This clonotype was seen only a few times. The chain uses TRBV3-1 and TRBJ1-6, with 7 bases lining up with TRBD1. The CDR3 consists of 17 residues. Germline assignment: CDR1 LGHDT and CDR2 YNNKEL (reference sequence). V shed 3 bases, J shed 5 bases, and the junction held 10 bases outside the gene matches. In DNA, the CDR3 is TGTGCCAGCAGCCAGGAGCTCCAGGGGGATAATAATTCACCCCTCCACTTT. This gives the protein CASSQELQGDNNSPLHF.

J is TRBJ2-3 and V is TRBV11-2; D may be TRBD1 (6 bases). V gave up 8 bases and J gave up 1 base, with 13 bases separating them. CDR3 size: 14 residues. Germline values: CDR1 SGHAT, CDR2 FQNNGV. In DNA form, the CDR3 reads TGTGCCAGCGGCTCAGGGGCCGGCACAGATACGCAGTATTTT. This encodes CASGSGAGTDTQYF.

Ten or more counts support this clonotype. V usage is TRBV28 and J usage is TRBJ1-1; 8 bases align to TRBD1. Germline values: CDR1 MDHEN, CDR2 SYDVKM. This CDR3 is built from 17 residues. J lost 9 bases, V lost 2 bases, and 17 bases had no gene match. Here the CDR3 DNA reads TGTGCCAGCAGTTTAGCCTCTCAGACAGGGGTTGGCGGTAAAGCTTTCTTT. Its translation is CASSLASQTGVGGKAFF.

This clonotype appeared many times. This chain joins TRBV30 and TRBJ2-7; a possible D gene is TRBD1 (5 bases). This CDR3 comprises 11 residues. CDR1 and CDR2 from the germline V gene are GTSNPN and SVGIG (reference sequence). Trimming removed 4 bases at V and 3 bases at J, with 7 bases between. The CDR3 spells CAWKRGYEQYF. CDR3 DNA: TGTGCCTGGAAAAGGGGCTACGAGCAGTACTTC.

Comment on this clonotype: A read error may be the cause here, since a much bigger clone is one base away. The chain carries TRBV11-3 and TRBJ2-2; 8 bases line up with TRBD2. The CDR3 has 18 amino acids. Germline V gene data show CDR1 as SGHNT and CDR2 as YENEEA. J was trimmed by 4 bases and V by 6 bases; bases with no gene match: 16. The CDR3 nucleotides are TGTGCCAGCAGTTTGGGACTAGTGGGAGGGCCGGGCACCGGGGAGCTGTTTTTT. Translating gives CASSLGLVGGPGTGELFF.

This chain links TRBV5-1 with TRBJ1-6, with TRBD1 as a possible D gene (6 bases). In germline, CDR1 is SGHRS, CDR2 YFSETQ. This CDR3 is 14 amino acids long. The ends were cut back, 4 bases at V and 7 bases at J, with 12 bases in the middle. Here the CDR3 reads CASSPRTVNSPLHF. CDR3 nucleotides: TGCGCCAGCAGCCCGAGGACAGTAAATTCACCCCTCCACTTT.

This chain connects TRBV4-1 to TRBJ2-4; tentatively, D is TRBD2 (6 bases). CDR3 length: 15 residues. Looked up from germline, CDR1 is MGHRA and CDR2 is YSYEKL. The V end was cut by 3 bases, the J end by 8 bases, with 17 bases between. The CDR3 DNA follows: TGCGCCAGCAGCCATCCGACTGGCGGAGGGGACATTCAGTACTTC. Residues: CASSHPTGGGDIQYF.

This clonotype was observed at least ten times. The chain carries TRBV20-1 and TRBJ2-5; TRBD2 agrees at 12 bases. The germline V gene has CDR1 DFQATT and CDR2 SNEGSKA (reference sequence). CDR3 length: 21 amino acids. J gave up 0 bases and V 0 bases, and 17 bases lay outside the gene matches. CDR3 residues: CSARDPLAGGPNPVYQETQYF. The CDR3 nucleotides read TGCAGTGCTAGAGATCCCCTAGCGGGAGGGCCGAACCCAGTTTACCAAGAGACCCAGTACTTC.

This clonotype occurred many times. V gene TRBV20-1 combines with J gene TRBJ1-5; 8 nucleotides align to TRBD1. The germline gives CDR1 DFQATT, CDR2 SNEGSKA (reference sequence). The V segment lost 3 bases and the J segment 6 bases; nucleotides outside the gene matches: 10. There are 15 residues in the CDR3. In DNA, the CDR3 is TGCAGTGCTAGCAGGGAGCAGGGGGCAGGTCAGCCCCAGCATTTT. Amino acids: CSASREQGAGQPQHF.

The V and J genes are TRBV27 and TRBJ1-5, with no clear D. Per the germline V gene, CDR1 is MNHEY and CDR2 is SMNVEV (reference sequence). The V and J ends lost 7 bases and 4 bases respectively, with 11 bases between them. The CDR3 is 13 amino acids. CDR3 sequence reads: CASTAEGNQPQHF. DNA for the CDR3: TGTGCCAGCACCGCGGAAGGAAATCAGCCCCAGCATTTT.

This clonotype was counted at least ten times. The V and J genes are TRBV18 and TRBJ2-3, with 8 bases that match TRBD2. The CDR3 covers 14 residues. The trim removed 0 bases at V and 5 bases at J, leaving 1 base unmatched. CDR1 KGHSH and CDR2 LQKENI come from the germline V gene. CDR3 loop: CASSPPLAGDTQYF. CDR3 nucleotides: TGTGCCAGCTCACCACCCCTAGCGGGAGATACGCAGTATTTT.

The chain carries TRBV24-1 and TRBJ2-1, with a possible D match to TRBD1 (6 bases). Germline CDR1 reads KGHDR; CDR2 reads SFDVKD. CDR3 length equals 13 residues. Trimming pared 3 bases from V and 8 bases from J, leaving 10 bases between. CDR3 DNA sequence: TGTGCCACCAGTGATATAGGGGGACATGAGCAGTTCTTC. Translated, it gives CATSDIGGHEQFF.

This clonotype was counted ten times or more. The rearrangement uses TRBV27 and TRBJ1-1; 9 nucleotides agree with TRBD1. Germline V lookup: CDR1 MNHEY, CDR2 SMNVEV (reference sequence). J gave up 6 bases and V 4 bases, and 3 bases lay outside the gene matches. This CDR3 region has 13 residues. Written as DNA, the CDR3 is TGTGCCAGCAGTTGGGACAGGGACGCTGAAGCTTTCTTT. Protein sequence: CASSWDRDAEAFF.

This clonotype was seen at least ten times. This chain links TRBV18 with TRBJ1-2; 7 bases agree with TRBD1. The junction had 7 bases not matched to a gene; V was cut back by 2 bases and J by 7 bases. Germline CDR1 is KGHSH and CDR2 is LQKENI. CDR3 length: 14 residues. Here the CDR3 reads CASSPNPGGIGYTF. In DNA form, the CDR3 reads TGTGCCAGCTCACCAAACCCAGGGGGAATTGGCTACACCTTC.

The chain combines TRBV5-1 with TRBJ2-4; the D gene is possibly TRBD1 (6 bases). TRBJ2-1 matches the DNA end more closely, so the J call is doubtful. CDR1 is SGHRS and CDR2 is YFSETQ in the germline V gene. This CDR3 region has 11 residues. The CDR3 loop reads CASSLTGIQFF. CDR3 DNA: TGCGCCAGCAGCTTGACAGGGATTCAGTTCTTC.

The V and J genes are TRBV7-9 and TRBJ2-2; possibly TRBD2 for D (5 bases). The CDR3 has 15 residues. The V end was cut by 2 bases, the J end by 3 bases, with 10 bases between. CDR1 and CDR2 from the germline V gene are SEHNR and FQNEAQ (reference sequence). CDR3 in amino acids: CASSLRSGDTGELFF. The CDR3 bases are TGTGCCAGCAGCTTAAGAAGCGGTGACACCGGGGAGCTGTTTTTT.

This clonotype showed up just a few times. The rearrangement uses TRBV29-1 and TRBJ1-4; maybe TRBD1 (5 bases). V lost 6 bases and J 8 bases, leaving 13 bases between the germline ends. Germline V lookup: CDR1 SQVTM, CDR2 ANQGSEA. The CDR3 is made up of 12 amino acids. The DNA for the CDR3 is TGCAGCGTCCGGGACCTGGGGGAAAAACTGTTTTTT. This encodes CSVRDLGEKLFF.

This clonotype was counted ten times or more. The chain couples TRBV20-1 to TRBJ1-1; D ambiguous. Looked up from germline, CDR1 is DFQATT and CDR2 is SNEGSKA (reference sequence). The CDR3 totals 14 residues. V was shortened by 6 bases and J by 3 bases, with 17 bases between the two germline ends. CDR3 amino acids: CSAKLAGDYTEAFF. As DNA, the CDR3 is TGCAGTGCCAAACTGGCAGGTGACTACACTGAAGCTTTCTTT.

This clonotype was counted at least ten times. V and J are TRBV7-8 and TRBJ1-1, with D perhaps TRBD1 (6 bases). The CDR3 loop spans 15 amino acids. Germline V gene lookup returns CDR1 SGHVS and CDR2 FQNEAQ. Trimming stripped 5 bases from V and 4 bases from J, with 17 bases between. CDR3 nucleotides: TGTGCCAGCAGCCCCGTCCGGACAGCTTTCACTGAAGCTTTCTTT. Protein product: CASSPVRTAFTEAFF.

This clonotype was counted many times. This chain links TRBV2 with TRBJ2-1, with TRBD2 matching over 8 bases. The CDR3 runs 16 residues. Losses at the gene ends were 5 bases for V and 0 bases for J; bases not matched to a gene: 6. The germline gives CDR1 SNHLY, CDR2 FYNNEI. In nucleotides, the CDR3 is TGTGCCAGCAGTTTTAGCGGGATGGACTCCTACAATGAGCAGTTCTTC. It codes for CASSFSGMDSYNEQFF.

This clonotype was observed many times. The chain links TRBV3-1 to TRBJ1-2, with 7 bases identical to TRBD1. CDR1 is LGHDT, CDR2 YNNKEL, per germline (reference sequence). Unmatched junction bases numbered 6, after V lost 1 base and J lost 4 bases. This CDR3 has 15 amino acids. The CDR3 sequence is CASSQADRVSYGYTF. DNA of the CDR3: TGTGCCAGCAGCCAAGCCGACAGGGTCAGCTATGGCTACACCTTC.

This clonotype occurred many times. The CDR3 here is CASSGPTERQYF. CDR3 bases: TGTGCCAGCAGCGGTCCAACAGAGCGGCAGTATTTT. V gene TRBV5-6 combines with J gene TRBJ2-3, with D uncertain. V lost 4 bases and J lost 11, with 14 bases in between. From germline, CDR1 is SGHDT and CDR2 YYEEEE. CDR3 length equals 12 residues.

This clonotype was recorded many times. The chain has TRBV18 and TRBJ1-6; TRBD1 matches 7 bases. The germline V gene has CDR1 KGHSH and CDR2 LQKENI. V shed 5 bases and J 5 bases; nucleotides not matched to a gene: 12. The CDR3 is 17 amino acids. For the CDR3, the DNA is TGTGCCAGCTCATCGCGTCGACAGGGCGACGATAATTCACCCCTCCACTTT. Its protein is CASSSRRQGDDNSPLHF.

There are many counts of this clonotype. The chain is built from TRBV18 and TRBJ1-1, with 9 bases matching TRBD1. The J segment lost 1 base and the V segment lost 3 bases, leaving 6 bases of the junction unmatched. The CDR3 spans 16 residues. Germline lookup yields CDR1 KGHSH and CDR2 LQKENI. CDR3 amino acids: CASSPNRGRGNTEAFF. As DNA, the CDR3 is TGTGCCAGCTCACCGAACAGGGGGCGCGGGAACACTGAAGCTTTCTTT.

This clonotype was observed a few times. The rearrangement links TRBV29-1 to TRBJ2-1; D gene ambiguous. Germline loops: CDR1 SQVTM, CDR2 ANQGSEA. This CDR3 is 14 amino acids long. V was trimmed by 4 bases and J by 0 bases, leaving 10 bases between them. CDR3 sequence reads: CSVGGVSSYNEQFF. CDR3 nucleotide sequence: TGCAGCGTTGGTGGCGTGAGCTCCTACAATGAGCAGTTCTTC.

This clonotype has ten or more counts. Germline and junction disagree at one end, which may indicate a read error. The chain links TRBV5-1 to TRBJ2-2; TRBD2 matches at 8 bases. Germline-derived CDR1 and CDR2 are SGHRS and YFSETQ. The CDR3 runs to 17 residues. DNA of the CDR3: TGCGCCAGCAGCTTTGTAGGACTAGCAAAGAACACCGGAGAGCTGTTTTTT. Its translation: CASSFVGLAKNTGELFF.

This clonotype was seen many times. The CDR3 spells CAISDLQGAPENTEAFF. The CDR3 DNA reads as TGTGCCATCAGTGATTTACAGGGGGCGCCGGAAAACACTGAAGCTTTCTTT. V is TRBV10-3 and J is TRBJ1-1, with TRBD1 identical over 9 bases. Germline assignment: CDR1 ENHRY and CDR2 SYGVKD. The ends lost 3 bases at V and 2 bases at J; junction bases unmatched: 10. The CDR3 has 17 amino acids.